One and the same sample provided the 13 T cell receptor beta chains below, sequenced in a study of blood T cell repertoires in COVID-19. Assay used: immunoSEQ multiplex PCR; TCRdb lists only in-frame clones, some missing. The sample lists around 190,000 clones, under 85% occurring once. The sequenced sample consisted of peripheral blood. These receptors came from a human donor in a cohort sampled during active COVID-19.

This clone has a single count. The chain links TRBV27 to TRBJ2-1; 9 bases are shared with TRBD1. The CDR3 extends over 18 amino acids. The ends lost 2 bases at V and 8 bases at J; junction bases unmatched: 16. CDR1 and CDR2 (germline): MNHEY, SMNVEV (reference sequence). In nucleotides, the CDR3 is TGTGCCAGCAGTTTAAAGTTTCGGGGGGACAGGGTAGGCGATGAGCAGTTCTTC. The encoded protein is CASSLKFRGDRVGDEQFF.

The chain carries TRBV29-1 and TRBJ2-1, with 9 bases matching TRBD2. The CDR3 totals 14 residues. V was pared by 2 bases and J by 5 bases, with 4 bases of the junction left unmatched. CDR1 and CDR2 from the germline V gene are SQVTM and ANQGSEA. CDR3 in DNA: TGCAGCGTTGAAATCCAGCGGGGGGACAATGAGCAGTTCTTC. It translates to CSVEIQRGDNEQFF.

The J gene is TRBJ2-3, the V gene TRBV18, with 11 bases matching TRBD1. With V trimmed by 5 bases and J by 4 bases, 8 bases remained unmatched. The CDR3 contains 16 residues. Germline CDR1 is KGHSH and CDR2 is LQKENI. The CDR3, as DNA: TGTGCCAGCTCATCGTGGGACAGGGGGGACGCAGATACGCAGTATTTT. It is translated as CASSSWDRGDADTQYF.

This rearrangement joins TRBV2 to TRBJ1-5; 7 positions match TRBD1. The CDR3 contains 14 residues. J was trimmed by 0 bases and V by 7 bases; bases with no gene match: 3. The germline gives CDR1 SNHLY, CDR2 FYNNEI. The CDR3 here is CASTWDSSNQPQHF. The CDR3 coding sequence is TGTGCCAGCACCTGGGACAGTAGCAATCAGCCCCAGCATTTT.

The V gene is TRBV5-6, the J gene TRBJ1-5; D ambiguous. V lost 1 base, J lost 0 bases, and 14 bases lay in between. In germline, CDR1 is SGHDT, CDR2 YYEEEE. The CDR3 is 17 amino acids. The CDR3 reads CASSLWALAYSNQPQHF. In nucleotides, the CDR3 is TGTGCCAGCAGCTTGTGGGCCCTAGCTTATAGCAATCAGCCCCAGCATTTT.

This chain joins TRBV3-1 (or the pseudogene TRBV3-2) and TRBJ2-1; TRBD2 agrees at 8 bases. Germline V gives CDR1 LGHDT, CDR2 YNNKEL (reference sequence). The ends lost 1 base at V and 9 bases at J; junction bases unmatched: 8. The CDR3 totals 15 residues. The CDR3 here is CASSQGSLRGGEQFF. In DNA form, the CDR3 reads TGTGCCAGCAGCCAAGGCTCTCTACGGGGGGGTGAGCAGTTCTTC.

The chain joins TRBV9 to TRBJ2-7; 7 nucleotides align to TRBD1. Germline V gives CDR1 SGDLS, CDR2 YYNGEE. This CDR3 region has 13 residues. V was clipped by 9 bases and J by 6 bases; unmatched bases: 12. CDR3 DNA: TGTGCCAACTCACAGGGGCCTGGCGGCGAGCAGTACTTC. It codes for CANSQGPGGEQYF.

The V and J genes are TRBV5-8 and TRBJ1-4; 8 bases line up with TRBD1. CDR1 SGHTS and CDR2 YDEGEE come from the germline V gene. The length of the CDR3 is 14 residues. The junction had 5 bases not matched to a gene; V was cut back by 4 bases and J by 6 bases. Written as DNA, the CDR3 is TGTGCCAGCAGCAGCAGGGGGCTTGATGAAAAACTGTTTTTT. Amino acids: CASSSRGLDEKLFF.

The chain joins TRBV10-2 to TRBJ2-5; 12 nucleotides match TRBD2. The trim removed 3 bases at V and 5 bases at J, leaving 7 bases unmatched. Germline V CDR1 and CDR2: WSHSY, SAAADI. This CDR3 region has 16 residues. Written as DNA, the CDR3 is TGCGCCAGCAGTGAAGGACTAGCGGGGAGGAGGGAGACCCAGTACTTC. Its translation: CASSEGLAGRRETQYF.

CDR3 DNA sequence: TGTGCCAGCAGGAGGTCAGGGCCCGAGACCCAGTACTTC. Residues: CASRRSGPETQYF. The V call is TRBV6-5, the J call TRBJ2-5, with D tentatively TRBD1 (5 bases). V lost 6 bases, J lost 5 bases, and 13 bases lay in between. The CDR3 runs 13 residues. The germline V gene has CDR1 MNHEY and CDR2 SVGAGI.

J is TRBJ2-7 and V is TRBV5-8; D is perhaps TRBD2 (5 bases). V shed 4 bases and J shed 4 bases, with 15 bases lying between them. The CDR3 loop spans 14 amino acids. CDR1 is SGHTS, CDR2 YDEGEE, per germline. CDR3 in amino acids: CASSPRRTSYEQYF. The CDR3 bases are TGTGCCAGCAGCCCGAGACGAACTAGTTACGAGCAGTACTTC.

J is TRBJ2-7 and V is TRBV7-2, with 10 bases fitting TRBD2. Per the germline V gene, CDR1 is SGHTA and CDR2 is FQGNSA. V lost 1 base to trimming and J lost 0 bases; unmatched junction nucleotides: 3. The CDR3 spans 16 residues. The CDR3 here is CASSLVASGGSYEQYF. Here the CDR3 DNA reads TGTGCCAGCAGCTTAGTCGCTAGCGGGGGCTCCTACGAGCAGTACTTC.

This sequence joins TRBV20-1 and TRBJ2-7; TRBD1 aligns across 10 bases. CDR3 length: 15 amino acids. Trimming removed 3 bases from V and 0 bases from J; junction bases left unmatched: 5. Per the germline V gene, CDR1 is DFQATT and CDR2 is SNEGSKA (reference sequence). The CDR3 region has the DNA TGCAGTGCTAGTCGGACAGGGGGAGTCTCCTACGAGCAGTACTTC. Amino acids: CSASRTGGVSYEQYF.